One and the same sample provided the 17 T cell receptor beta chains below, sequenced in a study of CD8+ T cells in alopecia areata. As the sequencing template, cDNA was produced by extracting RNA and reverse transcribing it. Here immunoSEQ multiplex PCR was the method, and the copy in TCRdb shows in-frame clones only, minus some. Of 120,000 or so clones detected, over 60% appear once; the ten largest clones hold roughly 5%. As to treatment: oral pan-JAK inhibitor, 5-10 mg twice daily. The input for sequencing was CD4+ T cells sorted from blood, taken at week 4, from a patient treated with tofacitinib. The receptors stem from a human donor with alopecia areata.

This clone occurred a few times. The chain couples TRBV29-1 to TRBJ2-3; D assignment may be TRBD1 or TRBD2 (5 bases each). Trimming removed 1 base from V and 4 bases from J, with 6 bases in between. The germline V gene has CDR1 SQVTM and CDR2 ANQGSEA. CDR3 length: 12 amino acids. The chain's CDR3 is CSVEVGPDTQYF. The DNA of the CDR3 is TGCAGCGTTGAAGTGGGACCAGATACGCAGTATTTT.

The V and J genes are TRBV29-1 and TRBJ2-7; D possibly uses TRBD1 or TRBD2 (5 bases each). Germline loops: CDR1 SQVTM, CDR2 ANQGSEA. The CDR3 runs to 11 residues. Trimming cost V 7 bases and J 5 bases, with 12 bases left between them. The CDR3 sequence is CSGGSGDEQYF. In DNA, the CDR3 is TGCAGCGGGGGGTCCGGGGACGAGCAGTACTTC.

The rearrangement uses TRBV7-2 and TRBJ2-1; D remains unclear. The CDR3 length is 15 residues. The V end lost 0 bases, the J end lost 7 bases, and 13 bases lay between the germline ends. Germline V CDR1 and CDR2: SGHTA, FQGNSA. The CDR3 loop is CASSLARFRENEQFF. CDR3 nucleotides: TGTGCCAGCAGCTTAGCACGATTTCGAGAGAATGAGCAGTTCTTC.

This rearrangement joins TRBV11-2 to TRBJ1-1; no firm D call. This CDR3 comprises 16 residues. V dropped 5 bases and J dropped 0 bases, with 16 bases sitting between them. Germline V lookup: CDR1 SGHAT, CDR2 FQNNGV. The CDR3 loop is CASSTKWRFLNTEAFF. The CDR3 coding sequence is TGTGCCAGCAGCACGAAGTGGAGGTTCCTGAACACTGAAGCTTTCTTT.

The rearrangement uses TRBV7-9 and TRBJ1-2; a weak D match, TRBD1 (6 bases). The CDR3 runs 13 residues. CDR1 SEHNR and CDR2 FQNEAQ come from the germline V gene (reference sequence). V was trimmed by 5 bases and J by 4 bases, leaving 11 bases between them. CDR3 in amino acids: CASSHGGAYGYTF. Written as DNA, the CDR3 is TGTGCCAGCAGCCACGGGGGCGCCTATGGCTACACCTTC.

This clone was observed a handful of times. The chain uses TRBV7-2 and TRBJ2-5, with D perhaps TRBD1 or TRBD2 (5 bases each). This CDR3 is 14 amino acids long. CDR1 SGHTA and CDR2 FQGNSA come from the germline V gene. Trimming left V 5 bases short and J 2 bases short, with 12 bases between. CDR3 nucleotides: TGTGCCAGCAGCCGGGACGCTGTACAAGAGACCCAGTACTTC. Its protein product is CASSRDAVQETQYF.

The CDR3 DNA reads TGTGCCTGGAGTGTAGGGTGGACCAATGAGCAGTTCTTC. Its translation is CAWSVGWTNEQFF. The chain uses TRBV30 and TRBJ2-1; unclear D gene. The length of the CDR3 is 13 residues. Germline V gene lookup returns CDR1 GTSNPN and CDR2 SVGIG (reference sequence). V shed 0 bases and J shed 6 bases, with 9 bases lying between them.

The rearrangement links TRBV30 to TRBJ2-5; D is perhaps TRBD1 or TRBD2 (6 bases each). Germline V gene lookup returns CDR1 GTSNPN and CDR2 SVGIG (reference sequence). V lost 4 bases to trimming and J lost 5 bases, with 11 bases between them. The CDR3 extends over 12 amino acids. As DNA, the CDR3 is TGTGCCTGGAAGGGGGGCGGGGAGACCCAGTACTTC. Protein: CAWKGGGETQYF.

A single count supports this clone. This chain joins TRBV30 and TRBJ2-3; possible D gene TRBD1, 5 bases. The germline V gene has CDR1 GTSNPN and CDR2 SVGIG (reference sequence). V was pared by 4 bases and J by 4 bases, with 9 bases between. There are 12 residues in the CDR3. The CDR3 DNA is TGTGCCTGGAAATCCAGGGCAGATACGCAGTATTTT. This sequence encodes CAWKSRADTQYF. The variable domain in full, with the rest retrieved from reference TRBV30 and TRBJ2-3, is SQTIHQWPATLVQPVGSPLSLECTVEGTSNPNLYWYRQAAGRGLQLLFYSVGIGQISSEVPQNLSASRPQDRQFILSSKKLLLSDSGFYLCAWKSRADTQYFGPGTRLTVL.

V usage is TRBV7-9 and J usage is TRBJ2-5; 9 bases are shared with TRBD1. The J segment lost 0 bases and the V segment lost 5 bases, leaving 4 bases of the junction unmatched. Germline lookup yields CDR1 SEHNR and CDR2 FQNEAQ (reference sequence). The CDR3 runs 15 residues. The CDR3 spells CASSPGQGYQETQYF. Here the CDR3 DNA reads TGTGCCAGCAGCCCGGGACAGGGATACCAAGAGACCCAGTACTTC.

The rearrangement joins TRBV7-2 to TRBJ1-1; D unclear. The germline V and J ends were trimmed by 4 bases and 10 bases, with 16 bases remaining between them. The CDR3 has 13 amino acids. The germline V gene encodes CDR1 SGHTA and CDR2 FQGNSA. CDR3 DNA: TGTGCCAGCAGCTCGCAAAGGAGGGATGGAGCTTTCTTT. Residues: CASSSQRRDGAFF.

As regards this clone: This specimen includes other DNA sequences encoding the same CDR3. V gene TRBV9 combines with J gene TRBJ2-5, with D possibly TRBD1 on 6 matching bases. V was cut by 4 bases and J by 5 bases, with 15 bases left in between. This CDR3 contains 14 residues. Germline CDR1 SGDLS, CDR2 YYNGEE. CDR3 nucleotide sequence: TGTGCCAGCAGCCCGGGACAAAGGGTGGAGACCCAGTACTTC. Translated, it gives CASSPGQRVETQYF. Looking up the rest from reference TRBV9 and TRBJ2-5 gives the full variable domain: DSGVTQTPKHLITATGQRVTLRCSPRSGDLSVYWYQQSLDQGLQFLIQYYNGEERAKGNILERFSAQQFPDLHSELNLSSLELGDSALYFCASSPGQRVETQYFGPGTRLLVL.

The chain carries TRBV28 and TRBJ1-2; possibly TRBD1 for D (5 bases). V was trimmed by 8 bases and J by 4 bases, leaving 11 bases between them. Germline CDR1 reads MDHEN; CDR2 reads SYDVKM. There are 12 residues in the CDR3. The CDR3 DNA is TGTGCCAGCGGAGGGGTAGGCTATGGCTACACCTTC. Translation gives CASGGVGYGYTF.

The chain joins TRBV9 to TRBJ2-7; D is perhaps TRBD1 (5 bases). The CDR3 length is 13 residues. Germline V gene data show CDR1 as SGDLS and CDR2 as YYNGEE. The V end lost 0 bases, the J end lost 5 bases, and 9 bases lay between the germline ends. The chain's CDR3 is CASSVGPGHEQYF. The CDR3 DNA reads TGTGCCAGCAGCGTAGGGCCAGGGCACGAGCAGTACTTC.

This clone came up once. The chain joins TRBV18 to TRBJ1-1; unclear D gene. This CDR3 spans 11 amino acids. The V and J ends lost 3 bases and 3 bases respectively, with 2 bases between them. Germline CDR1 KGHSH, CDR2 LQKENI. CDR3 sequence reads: CASSPDTEAFF. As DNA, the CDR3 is TGTGCCAGCTCACCTGACACTGAAGCTTTCTTT.

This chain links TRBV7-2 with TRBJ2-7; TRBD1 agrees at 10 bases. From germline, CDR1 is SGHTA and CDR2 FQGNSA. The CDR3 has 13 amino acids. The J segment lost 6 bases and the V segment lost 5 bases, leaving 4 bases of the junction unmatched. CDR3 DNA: TGTGCCAGCAGCCCAGACAGGGGGCGCGAGCAGTACTTC. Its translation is CASSPDRGREQYF.

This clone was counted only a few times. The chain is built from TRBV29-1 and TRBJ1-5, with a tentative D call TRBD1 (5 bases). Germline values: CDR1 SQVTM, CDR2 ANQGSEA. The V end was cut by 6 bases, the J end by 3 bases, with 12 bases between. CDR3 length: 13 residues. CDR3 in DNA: TGCAGCGTAGGCGACAGCCCCAATCAGCCCCAGCATTTT. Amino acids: CSVGDSPNQPQHF.